Presented here are 8 T cell receptor beta chains from one specimen sequenced in a study of PD-1 blockade in classical Hodgkin lymphoma. The repertoire was sequenced with immunoSEQ multiplex PCR; TCRdb's copy has only in-frame clones and lacks some. The sample has 35,000 to 50,000 clones, approximately 67% seen once. Specified time point: cycle 4 day 1 (C4D1), after around six weeks of nivolumab. All patients relapsed after autologous stem cell transplantation, and brentuximab vedotin exposure varied. The sequencing here drew on peripheral blood mononuclear cells (PBMCs), taken before the fourth cycle of nivolumab. These receptors were taken from a human donor with classical Hodgkin lymphoma.

This chain joins TRBV15 and TRBJ1-1; no clear D gene. V lost 8 bases and J lost 1, with 5 bases in between. The germline CDR1 and CDR2 sequences are LNHNV and YYDKDF (reference sequence). The CDR3 has 11 residues. The CDR3 DNA is TGTGCCACCGGGAGGAACACTGAAGCTTTCTTT. Translating gives CATGRNTEAFF.

This clone is labeled medium-sized. The V call is TRBV2, the J call TRBJ1-1; D is possibly TRBD1 (5 bases). The germline V gene encodes CDR1 SNHLY and CDR2 FYNNEI. This CDR3 has 14 amino acids. V lost 7 bases, J lost 1 base, and 13 bases lay in between. CDR3 DNA sequence: TGTGCCAGCATCTGGGGGGGACCGAACACTGAAGCTTTCTTT. Translation gives CASIWGGPNTEAFF.

The chain has TRBV7-9 and TRBJ2-3, with TRBD1 as a possible D gene (6 bases). There are 15 residues in the CDR3. Germline values: CDR1 SEHNR, CDR2 FQNEAQ (reference sequence). V lost 4 bases and J lost 3, with 14 bases in between. CDR3 sequence (DNA): TGTGCCAGCAGCTCAGACAGGTTCCAGACAGATACGCAGTATTTT. Residues: CASSSDRFQTDTQYF.

The rearrangement links TRBV7-8 to TRBJ2-7, with D tentatively TRBD2 (6 bases). The length of the CDR3 is 18 residues. Germline V gene data show CDR1 as SGHVS and CDR2 as FQNEAQ. Trimming cost V 1 base and J 0 bases, with 19 bases left between them. The CDR3 DNA follows: TGTGCCAGCAGCTTAGACACGGGGTTGGGGGGAAGCTCCTACGAGCAGTACTTC. This gives the protein CASSLDTGLGGSSYEQYF. The full variable domain, in which reference TRBV7-8 and TRBJ2-7 provide the parts outside the CDR3, is GAGVSQSPRYKVAKRGQDVALRCDPISGHVSLFWYQQALGQGPEFLTYFQNEAQLDKSGLPSDRFFAERPEGSVSTLKIQRTQQEDSAVYLCASSLDTGLGGSSYEQYFGPGTRLTVT.

The chain carries TRBV5-1 and TRBJ2-5; TRBD2 matches 15 bases. From germline, CDR1 is SGHRS and CDR2 YFSETQ. This CDR3 is 15 amino acids long. V was pared by 4 bases and J by 5 bases, with 3 bases of the junction left unmatched. The CDR3 region has the DNA TGCGCCAGCAGCGCCGGGACTAGCGGGGGGGAGACCCAGTACTTC. This gives the protein CASSAGTSGGETQYF.

V is TRBV7-8 and J is TRBJ1-1; 7 bases agree with TRBD1. The CDR3 has 14 amino acids. The germline CDR1 and CDR2 sequences are SGHVS and FQNEAQ. Trimming removed 5 bases from V and 4 bases from J; junction bases left unmatched: 7. The CDR3 region has the DNA TGTGCCAGCAGCCCACCGACAGGGTTCACTGAAGCTTTCTTT. Residues: CASSPPTGFTEAFF.

The CDR3 nucleotides read TGTGCCAGCAGCTCCGAGGGGTACACTGAAGCTTTCTTT. Translated: CASSSEGYTEAFF. The V gene is TRBV6-5, the J gene TRBJ1-1; a possible D gene is TRBD1 (5 bases). Germline V gene sequence: CDR1 MNHEY, CDR2 SVGAGI. V lost 6 bases to trimming and J lost 3 bases, with 11 bases between them. This CDR3 has 13 amino acids.

In nucleotides, the CDR3 is TGTGCCAGCAGTCCTCCTGGGGCTAGCAATGAAAAACTGTTTTTT. The encoded protein is CASSPPGASNEKLFF. The V gene is TRBV6-5, the J gene TRBJ1-4, with D tentatively TRBD1 (5 bases). Trimming stripped 5 bases from V and 5 bases from J, with 15 bases between. Germline CDR1 reads MNHEY; CDR2 reads SVGAGI. The CDR3 is 15 residues long.